The T cell receptor (beta chain) described here comes from a study of blood T cell repertoires in COVID-19. About the study: Researchers got acute and convalescent COVID-19 samples from the United States, Italy and Spain. PBMCs, B-cell-depleted T cells, or T cells provided the cDNA or gDNA that made up the material.

Sequenced by immunoSEQ multiplex PCR; TCRdb stores in-frame clones only, minus some. The table records over 150,000 clones, less than 90% of them present only once. Per germline, CDR1 LGHDT and CDR2 YNNKEL (reference sequence). With 3 bases removed from V and 5 bases from J, the gap between germline ends came to 16 bases. CDR3 length: 15 residues. The chain has TRBV3-1 (or the pseudogene TRBV3-2) and TRBJ2-5, with D perhaps matching TRBD1 (6 bases). The sequence was obtained from a man in his 70s with active or convalescent COVID-19. Material for sequencing was peripheral blood. The CDR3 here is CASSHHQGFSETQYF. CDR3 coding DNA: TGTGCCAGCAGCCACCACCAGGGGTTTAGCGAGACCCAGTACTTC.